The 20 T cell receptor beta chains in this list originate from one sample, sequenced in a study of siplizumab effects on memory and regulatory T cells. Clones were read by immunoSEQ multiplex PCR, and TCRdb kept only the in-frame ones, dropping some. The table records tens of thousands of clones, roughly 88% of them present only once. The sample taken for sequencing was Tregs sorted from blood. The receptor set was obtained from a human donor in good health.

The rearrangement uses TRBV19 and TRBJ2-1, with D possibly being TRBD1 (5 bases). Per the germline V gene, CDR1 is LNHDA and CDR2 is SQIVND (reference sequence). The length of the CDR3 is 15 residues. V was trimmed by 5 bases and J by 2 bases, leaving 13 bases between them. The CDR3 sequence: CASSGNRPPYNEQFF. Here the CDR3 DNA reads TGTGCCAGTAGTGGGAACAGGCCTCCCTACAATGAGCAGTTCTTC.

The gene calls are TRBV6-1 and TRBJ2-7; 7 positions agree with TRBD2. The junction had 12 bases not matched to a gene; V was cut back by 4 bases and J by 0 bases. The CDR3 contains 17 residues. Germline CDR1 and CDR2: MNHNS and SASEGT. In DNA form, the CDR3 reads TGTGCCAGCAGTGGGGGGGTCCTAGCGGCCCTCTCCTACGAGCAGTACTTC. As protein: CASSGGVLAALSYEQYF.

V and J are TRBV18 and TRBJ2-2; TRBD1 matches at 12 bases. Per the germline V gene, CDR1 is KGHSH and CDR2 is LQKENI. The CDR3 is 18 amino acids. J lost 4 bases, V lost 5 bases, and 11 bases had no gene match. CDR3 loop: CASSSRSRDRGRTGELFF. As DNA, the CDR3 is TGTGCCAGCTCAAGCAGAAGCCGGGACAGGGGGCGCACCGGGGAGCTGTTTTTT. Full variable domain (remainder filled in from reference TRBV18 and TRBJ2-2): NAGVMQNPRHLVRRRGQEARLRCSPMKGHSHVYWYRQLPEEGLKFMVYLQKENIIDESGMPKERFSAEFPKEGPSILRIQQVVRGDSAAYFCASSSRSRDRGRTGELFFGEGSRLTVL.

Notes on this clone: Its ends do not fully match the called genes, so a read error is possible. This chain connects TRBV10-3 to TRBJ2-5; 8 bases map to TRBD2. CDR1 and CDR2 (germline): ENHRY, SYGVKD. The CDR3 has 15 residues. This CDR3 reads CASSSRLATQETQYF. The CDR3 DNA is TGTGCCAGCAGTTCGAGACTAGCGACACAGGAGACCCAGTACTTC.

This rearrangement joins TRBV18 to TRBJ2-3, with D uncertain. In germline, CDR1 is KGHSH, CDR2 LQKENI. The CDR3 length is 14 residues. V shed 8 bases and J shed 1 base, with 13 bases lying between them. The CDR3 loop is CASREALGTDTQYF. The CDR3, as DNA: TGTGCCAGCCGAGAAGCTCTAGGCACAGATACGCAGTATTTT.

V gene TRBV2 combines with J gene TRBJ2-2; 11 nucleotides match TRBD2. V was pared by 6 bases and J by 0 bases, with 0 bases of the junction left unmatched. There are 15 residues in the CDR3. Germline values: CDR1 SNHLY, CDR2 FYNNEI. The CDR3: CASRTSGTNTGELFF. The CDR3 coding sequence is TGTGCCAGCAGGACTAGCGGGACGAACACCGGGGAGCTGTTTTTT.

This clone was detected only once. The J gene is TRBJ2-7, the V gene TRBV28, with a tentative D call TRBD2 (5 bases). V was shortened by 10 bases and J by 1 base, with 11 bases between the two germline ends. The CDR3 contains 12 residues. The germline gives CDR1 MDHEN, CDR2 SYDVKM. CDR3 residues: CATGGRSYEQYF. CDR3 DNA: TGTGCCACGGGCGGGCGGTCCTACGAGCAGTACTTC.

This chain uses TRBV11-3 with TRBJ2-5; 13 bases map to TRBD2. Germline CDR1 is SGHNT and CDR2 is YENEEA. This CDR3 region has 16 residues. Trimming took 4 bases from V and 4 from J; bases not matched to a gene: 6. The CDR3 loop is CASSSGLAGALETQYF. CDR3 in DNA: TGTGCCAGCAGCTCAGGACTAGCGGGAGCACTAGAGACCCAGTACTTC.

CDR3 loop: CASSPSGTSGSNEQFF. For the CDR3, the DNA is TGTGCCAGCAGTCCATCCGGGACTAGCGGGAGCAATGAGCAGTTCTTC. The chain carries TRBV6-6 and TRBJ2-1, with 14 nucleotides matching TRBD2. CDR3 length: 16 residues. The germline gives CDR1 MNHNY, CDR2 SVGAGI (reference sequence). The trim removed 5 bases at V and 6 bases at J, leaving 6 bases unmatched.

The count of this clone is one. V gene TRBV5-5 combines with J gene TRBJ2-7; TRBD2 matches 11 bases. The germline V gene encodes CDR1 SGHKS and CDR2 YYEKEE (reference sequence). The J segment lost 3 bases and the V segment lost 4 bases, leaving 6 bases of the junction unmatched. The CDR3 sequence is 15 residues long. DNA of the CDR3: TGTGCCAGCAGCCTGGGACTAGCGGTTAACTACGAGCAGTACTTC. Protein product: CASSLGLAVNYEQYF. The variable domain in full, completed from reference TRBV5-5 and TRBJ2-7, reads DAGVTQSPTHLIKTRGQQVTLRCSPISGHKSVSWYQQVLGQGPQFIFQYYEKEERGRGNFPDRFSARQFPNYSSELNVNALLLGDSALYLCASSLGLAVNYEQYFGPGTRLTVT.

V gene TRBV4-1 combines with J gene TRBJ2-5; 13 bases agree with TRBD2. V dropped 4 bases and J dropped 5; count of bases not matched to a gene: 4. The CDR3 consists of 15 residues. Looked up from germline, CDR1 is MGHRA and CDR2 is YSYEKL. CDR3 nucleotides: TGCGCCAGCAGCCCAGGACTAGCGGGAGTCGAGACCCAGTACTTC. Amino acid sequence: CASSPGLAGVETQYF.

This chain connects TRBV4-3 to TRBJ2-5; TRBD1 matches at 12 bases. The germline CDR1 and CDR2 sequences are LGHNA and YSLEER. The CDR3 is 16 amino acids. J was trimmed by 4 bases and V by 4 bases; bases with no gene match: 7. CDR3 in amino acids: CASSRGQGARIETQYF. The CDR3, as DNA: TGCGCCAGCAGCCGGGGACAGGGGGCGCGTATAGAGACCCAGTACTTC.

This chain uses TRBV9 with TRBJ2-1; weak D call: TRBD2 (6 bases). The V gene lost 1 base and the J gene lost 5 bases, with 10 bases spanning the gap. CDR1 SGDLS and CDR2 YYNGEE come from the germline V gene. The CDR3 has 14 amino acids. CDR3 sequence: CASSVRDFNNEQFF. Here the CDR3 DNA reads TGTGCCAGCAGCGTACGGGACTTTAACAATGAGCAGTTCTTC.

This chain uses TRBV6-5 with TRBJ2-7; D not certain. V gave up 6 bases and J gave up 7 bases, with 16 bases separating them. The CDR3 runs to 13 residues. Germline CDR1 and CDR2: MNHEY and SVGAGI. CDR3 bases: TGTGCCAGCAGCTTAGGAGTTACGCGGGAGCAGTACTTC. Translated: CASSLGVTREQYF.

V and J are TRBV18 and TRBJ1-5, with 7 positions matching TRBD1. V gave up 4 bases and J gave up 4 bases; unmatched junction bases: 10. CDR3 length: 16 amino acids. Germline V CDR1 and CDR2: KGHSH, LQKENI. CDR3 amino acids: CASSLKNRDSNQPQHF. CDR3 in DNA: TGTGCCAGCTCACTTAAGAACCGGGACAGTAATCAGCCCCAGCATTTT.

The chain is built from TRBV19 and TRBJ1-1, with unresolved D. CDR1 is LNHDA, CDR2 SQIVND, per germline (reference sequence). The V end lost 1 base, the J end lost 9 bases, and 15 bases lay between the germline ends. CDR3 length: 14 residues. The CDR3: CASSIGQFPRKAFF. In DNA, the CDR3 is TGTGCCAGTAGTATAGGTCAGTTCCCCCGCAAAGCTTTCTTT. The whole variable domain, remainder taken from reference TRBV19 and TRBJ1-1, is DGGITQSPKYLFRKEGQNVTLSCEQNLNHDAMYWYRQDPGQGLRLIYYSQIVNDFQKGDIAEGYSVSREKKESFPLTVTSAQKNPTAFYLCASSIGQFPRKAFFGQGTRLTVV.

The sample holds a few counts of this clone. CDR3 residues: CASSERGLNYGYTF. The CDR3 coding sequence is TGTGCCAGCAGCGAAAGAGGGTTAAACTATGGCTACACCTTC. The chain combines TRBV9 with TRBJ1-2; D gene unclear. The CDR3 runs 14 residues. The germline V gene encodes CDR1 SGDLS and CDR2 YYNGEE. The V end was cut by 3 bases, the J end by 2 bases, with 11 bases between.

The chain links TRBV12-5 to TRBJ2-1; D gene ambiguous. Germline V gene sequence: CDR1 LGHNT, CDR2 FRNRAP. The CDR3 has 15 residues. The V gene lost 4 bases and the J gene lost 3 bases, with 13 bases spanning the gap. CDR3 DNA sequence: TGTGCTAGTGGTTGGGCCGACATGGTCTACAATGAGCAGTTCTTC. It codes for CASGWADMVYNEQFF.

This chain links TRBV5-1 with TRBJ2-3; D unresolved. V gave up 0 bases and J gave up 4 bases, with 9 bases separating them. Germline CDR1 SGHRS, CDR2 YFSETQ. This CDR3 contains 14 residues. CDR3 bases: TGCGCCAGCAGCTTGGGGGGTGGCGCAGATACGCAGTATTTT. Its protein is CASSLGGGADTQYF.

This clone appeared a single time. The chain uses TRBV7-9 and TRBJ1-5; D is unclear. Trimming removed 1 base from V and 6 bases from J, with 7 bases in between. Germline V CDR1 and CDR2: SEHNR, FQNEAQ (reference sequence). CDR3 length equals 13 residues. The DNA for the CDR3 is TGTGCCAGCAGCTTAGATGGGATTCAGCCCCAGCATTTT. Translation: CASSLDGIQPQHF.